Listed here are 10 T cell receptor beta chains from one sample, sequenced in a study of T cells in Graves' hyperthyroidism and ophthalmopathy. Regions amplified from RNA transcripts were the TCR beta CDR3 regions. The HTBI primer set drove a first-round RT-PCR of the TCR CDR3. TCRdb fed the multiplex PCR reads into MiXCR, producing one record per CDR3 protein. The sample shows some 600,000 distinct CDR3 sequences, roughly 13% of them seen only once. Specimen: blood. Receptors originate from a woman younger than 45 with Graves' hyperthyroidism that later progressed to Graves' ophthalmopathy.

In nucleotides, the CDR3 is TGTGCCAGCAGTTACTCGAGGGGGGGCAGAGACACCGGGGAGCTGTTTTTT. Translating it yields CASSYSRGGRDTGELFF. The chain has TRBV6-5 and TRBJ2-2, with a possible D match to TRBD2 (7 bases). V dropped 0 bases and J dropped 3 bases, with 14 bases sitting between them. The germline gives CDR1 MNHEY, CDR2 SVGAGI. The CDR3 runs to 17 residues.

At least ten counts were recorded for this clonotype. Here the CDR3 reads CASSQETAGVYNEQFF. In DNA form, the CDR3 reads TGTGCCAGCAGCCAAGAAACTGCGGGAGTGTACAATGAGCAGTTCTTC. The genes are TRBV3-1 and TRBJ2-1; 7 nucleotides align to TRBD2. This CDR3 comprises 16 residues. The V gene's germline CDR1 is LGHDT and CDR2 YNNKEL (reference sequence). V lost 0 bases to trimming and J lost 4 bases; unmatched junction nucleotides: 6.

This clonotype was recorded a few times. This may come from a read error, since a much larger clone is one base off. J is TRBJ1-4 and V is TRBV11-2, with 7 bases matching TRBD1. There are 13 residues in the CDR3. From germline, CDR1 is SGHAT and CDR2 FQNNGV. This CDR3 reads CASGGTENGKLFF. Here the CDR3 DNA reads TGTGCCAGCGGCGGGACAGAGAATGGAAAACTGTTTTTT. Together with reference TRBV11-2 and TRBJ1-4, the CDR3 gives the full variable domain: EAGVAQSPRYKIIEKRQSVAFWCNPISGHATLYWYQQILGQGPKLLIQFQNNGVVDDSQLPKDRFSAERLKGVDSTLKIQPAKLEDSAVYLCASGGTENGKLFFGSGTQLSVL.

The sample holds a few counts of this clonotype. V usage is TRBV12-3 or TRBV12-4 and J usage is TRBJ1-1; a possible D gene is TRBD1 (5 bases). The CDR3 has 14 residues. V gave up 7 bases and J gave up 5 bases, with 17 bases separating them. CDR3 DNA sequence: TGTGCCAGCACCCGACAGCCAGGACAAACTGAAGCTTTCTTT. As protein: CASTRQPGQTEAFF.

The chain recombines TRBV7-6 with TRBJ2-1, with 8 bases identical to TRBD2. The ends lost 1 base at V and 8 bases at J; junction bases unmatched: 7. CDR3 length equals 15 residues. Looked up from germline, CDR1 is SGHVS and CDR2 is FNYEAQ. In DNA, the CDR3 is TGTGCCAGCAGCTTAGATCGAGCGGGAGTCTATGAGCAGTTCTTC. This sequence encodes CASSLDRAGVYEQFF.

This clonotype came up many times. The chain is built from TRBV30 and TRBJ2-1; 10 bases agree with TRBD2. The CDR3 runs 12 residues. Germline V gene lookup returns CDR1 GTSNPN and CDR2 SVGIG (reference sequence). The J segment lost 7 bases and the V segment lost 7 bases, leaving 4 bases of the junction unmatched. The CDR3 is CALAGGGNEQFF. In DNA, the CDR3 is TGTGCCTTAGCGGGAGGTGGAAATGAGCAGTTCTTC. Combining the CDR3 with reference TRBV30 and TRBJ2-1 gives the whole variable domain SQTIHQWPATLVQPVGSPLSLECTVEGTSNPNLYWYRQAAGRGLQLLFYSVGIGQISSEVPQNLSASRPQDRQFILSSKKLLLSDSGFYLCALAGGGNEQFFGPGTRLTVL.

The sample holds many counts of this clonotype. The genes are TRBV7-9 and TRBJ2-7, with D perhaps matching TRBD2 (6 bases). The V gene lost 5 bases and the J gene lost 3 bases, with 17 bases spanning the gap. In germline, CDR1 is SEHNR, CDR2 FQNEAQ (reference sequence). This CDR3 region has 15 residues. The CDR3 nucleotides read TGTGCCAGCAGCGCCCTGGGGGGTGGGGGCTACGAGCAGTACTTC. Its protein product is CASSALGGGGYEQYF.

The V and J genes are TRBV4-3 and TRBJ2-2, with D unresolved. The CDR3 consists of 16 residues. The V gene lost 1 base and the J gene lost 1 base, with 10 bases spanning the gap. Germline V CDR1 and CDR2: LGHNA, YSLEER. The CDR3 sequence: CASSQAYLLNTGELFF. In DNA form, the CDR3 reads TGCGCCAGCAGCCAAGCGTATCTCCTGAACACCGGGGAGCTGTTTTTT.

This clonotype was detected ten times or more. The chain is built from TRBV28 and TRBJ2-7, with TRBD1 matching 7 bases. The CDR3 contains 16 residues. J gave up 0 bases and V 7 bases, and 12 bases lay outside the gene matches. Per germline, CDR1 MDHEN and CDR2 SYDVKM. The CDR3 region has the DNA TGTGCCAGCACCGGGGCGGCCGGGACAGCCTCCTACGAGCAGTACTTC. Translated: CASTGAAGTASYEQYF.

This clonotype has just a few counts. The rearrangement links TRBV30 to TRBJ1-5; TRBD1 matches 9 bases. The CDR3 covers 13 residues. J gave up 8 bases and V 5 bases, and 7 bases lay outside the gene matches. From germline, CDR1 is GTSNPN and CDR2 SVGIG (reference sequence). The CDR3 DNA reads as TGTGCCTGGGGGACAGGGTGGGGGAAGCCCCAGCATTTT. This codes for CAWGTGWGKPQHF.